The 5 T cell receptor beta chains below come from one sample, sequenced in a study of Ad26.COV2.S vaccination and SARS-CoV-2 variants (dated by TCRdb to 2020 to 2023). Receptor amplification or capture employed the immunoSEQ multiplex PCR assay. TCRdb carries this immuneACCESS record with in-frame sequences only. Its versions omit some clonotypes, under half of them owing to an unresolved V gene in the studies checked, with the rest unexplained. Counted in this sample were around 450,000 clones; roughly 87% of them appeared once. The ten biggest clones cover approximately 1.7% of the sample. Interpreted using the paper, the treatment or condition label stands for: roughly 19 received Ad26.COV2.S at low or high dose, single or two shots; five or six received placebo; per-sample allocation not given. For vaccine and placebo recipients, repertoires were sequenced using samples collected on day 63 after the first injection.

The source was peripheral blood, collected in a trial of Ad26.COV2.S vaccine versus placebo. The receptors derive from a person between 18 and 59 years old who received the Ad26.COV2.S COVID-19 vaccine or a placebo.

The CDR3 DNA follows: TGTGCCAGCAGTGCCACCGGGACGACTAATGAAAAACTGTTTTTT. It is translated as CASSATGTTNEKLFF. The chain carries TRBV25-1 and TRBJ1-4; a weak D match, TRBD1 (5 bases). The length of the CDR3 is 15 residues. Germline V gene sequence: CDR1 MGHDK, CDR2 SYGVNS. V was clipped by 4 bases and J by 2 bases, with 11 bases between them.

The gene calls are TRBV12-3 or TRBV12-4 and TRBJ1-2; the D is unclear. The V and J ends lost 3 bases and 2 bases respectively, with 7 bases between them. This CDR3 spans 13 amino acids. CDR3 DNA sequence: TGTGCCAGCAGTTTTAGGGAGAACTATGGCTACACCTTC. It is translated as CASSFRENYGYTF.

The chain links TRBV25-1 to TRBJ2-2; 8 bases are shared with TRBD1. The CDR3 loop spans 14 amino acids. The junction had 0 bases not matched to a gene; V was cut back by 6 bases and J by 0 bases. Germline V gene sequence: CDR1 MGHDK, CDR2 SYGVNS. The CDR3 DNA is TGTGCCAGCAGGGACAGGGCGAACACCGGGGAGCTGTTTTTT. Protein sequence: CASRDRANTGELFF.

The J gene is TRBJ2-6, the V gene TRBV7-6; 7 bases are a match to TRBD1. The V segment lost 5 bases and the J segment 0 bases; nucleotides outside the gene matches: 10. The CDR3 has 18 amino acids. Germline lookup yields CDR1 SGHVS and CDR2 FNYEAQ. CDR3 bases: TGTGCCAGCAGCCGCTGGGACAGCATAGACTCTGGGGCCAACGTCCTGACTTTC. Its protein is CASSRWDSIDSGANVLTF.

The rearrangement joins TRBV3-1 (or the pseudogene TRBV3-2) to TRBJ2-5; 8 bases agree with TRBD1. V was clipped by 4 bases and J by 2 bases; unmatched bases: 6. The germline gives CDR1 LGHDT, CDR2 YNNKEL (reference sequence). The CDR3 extends over 15 amino acids. CDR3 bases: TGTGCCAGCAGCCTTTCAGGGGACAGGCAAGAGACCCAGTACTTC. This translates into CASSLSGDRQETQYF.